This T cell receptor beta chain was identified in a study of T cell responses to AZD1222 COVID-19 vaccine. V lost 0 bases, J lost 10 bases, and 9 bases stayed unmatched. This CDR3 has 16 amino acids. CDR1 and CDR2 (germline): LNHDA, SQIVND (reference sequence). This table comes from immunoSEQ multiplex PCR, and its TCRdb copy is limited to in-frame clones, with some not included. This sample has 150,000 or so clones, with approximately 90% found just once. The chain couples TRBV19 to TRBJ2-1, with 10 bases that match TRBD2. This specimen was peripheral blood, taken on day 0 of AZD1222 vaccination. The TCR originated in an adult in good health. CDR3 sequence: CASSIEGLAGAREQFF. The CDR3, as DNA: TGTGCCAGTAGTATAGAAGGGCTAGCGGGAGCCCGAGAGCAGTTCTTC. Looking up the rest from reference TRBV19 and TRBJ2-1 gives the full variable domain: DGGITQSPKYLFRKEGQNVTLSCEQNLNHDAMYWYRQDPGQGLRLIYYSQIVNDFQKGDIAEGYSVSREKKESFPLTVTSAQKNPTAFYLCASSIEGLAGAREQFFGPGTRLTVL.